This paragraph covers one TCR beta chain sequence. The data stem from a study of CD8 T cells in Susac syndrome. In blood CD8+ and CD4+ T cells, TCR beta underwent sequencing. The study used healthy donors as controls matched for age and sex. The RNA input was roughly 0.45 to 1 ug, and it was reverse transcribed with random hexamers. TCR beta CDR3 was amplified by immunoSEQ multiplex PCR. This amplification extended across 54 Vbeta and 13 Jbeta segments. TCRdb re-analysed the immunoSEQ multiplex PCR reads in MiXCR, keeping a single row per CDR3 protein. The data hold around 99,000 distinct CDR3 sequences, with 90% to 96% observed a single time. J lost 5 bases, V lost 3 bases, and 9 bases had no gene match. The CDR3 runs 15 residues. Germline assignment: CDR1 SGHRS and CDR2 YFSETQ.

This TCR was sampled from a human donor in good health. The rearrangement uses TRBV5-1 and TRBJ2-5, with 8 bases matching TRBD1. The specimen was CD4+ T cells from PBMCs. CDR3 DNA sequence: TGCGCCAGCAGCTGGGTCGGGACAGGCGGCGAGACCCAGTACTTC. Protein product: CASSWVGTGGETQYF.